This entry is about one T cell receptor (beta chain). What this receptor recognizes is not known. Base qualities were left out, and no much larger clone turns up one base away. This specimen belongs to a study of cytomegalovirus exposure and HLA in healthy donors (dated by TCRdb to 2015 to 2018). Looking at the study overall: An earlier analysis of roughly 570 of the donors reported approximately 300 Gb of sequence data and 95 million to 120 million unique TCR beta sequences obtained from about 200 million T cells. An early release that covered about 640 HLA-typed donors contained around 300 gigabases of sequencing data and about 93 million unique TCR sequences. Among the roughly 380 genotyped donors, about 83% belonged to the genetic ancestry cluster associated with self-reported Caucasian donors. The study aimed to test whether cataloging public T cell receptors could reveal signatures of past pathogen exposure. The T cell repertoires of 666 subjects were profiled by immunosequencing and related to cytomegalovirus serostatus. In addition to the first cohort of roughly 700 subjects, a separate validation cohort of some 120 different subjects was used. To predict cytomegalovirus infection status, the study brought together high-throughput TCR immunosequencing, statistical association of individual TCRs with disease status, and machine learning. A later analysis re-examined previously published TCR beta repertoires from just over 650 donors and added high-resolution HLA genotyping to investigate patterns of TCR occurrence. Rather than drawing on any new phenotypic data, the later analysis identified candidate immune exposures from TCR beta sequences and the way those sequences occurred across donors. To decide whether each TCR beta V gene segment behaved as functional or pseudogenic, an earlier analysis of fewer than 750 of the donors relied on high-throughput TCR beta sequencing. Alongside the repertoire data, information on donor age, sex, ethnicity and CMV serostatus was compiled. A later genetic analysis took genome-wide SNP genotypes for about 65% of the 666 donors and used that subset as a discovery cohort. All discovery cohort repertoires had been generated on a single sequencing platform. HLA typing covered class I and class II loci at four-digit resolution. The number of typed donors differed by locus: about 620-640 for A, B, C, DRB1 and DQB1; approximately 520 for DQA1; fewer than 610 for DPA1; and about 450 for DPB1. Several DR-DQ haplotypes were handled as single units for association and clustering because linkage in the cohort was strong. Among about 400 genotyped donors of the cohort, an average of roughly 230,000 unique TCR beta nucleotide sequences was sequenced per donor, of which about 20% were non-productive.

The cohort was made up of under 800 healthy bone marrow donors. At the time of sampling, all cohort members were nominally healthy, though unrecorded immune exposures were likely present. The donor was CMV seronegative and belonged to the group of 350 or so seronegative cohort members. Each donor provided a peripheral blood sample, and peripheral blood mononuclear cells were used for TCR beta sequencing. Genomic DNA was extracted from the blood cell samples with the Qiagen DNeasy Blood Extraction Kit. Beyond this particular receptor, the publication reports: The sequencing pipeline was judged likely to have produced a cluster of highly shared sequence variants as a technical artifact. The 87-base-pair reads could not distinguish some IMGT-functional V segments, including TRBV6-2 and TRBV6-3, so those segments were excluded. Linkage disequilibrium might explain the correlated functional status among segregating V segments, but an unknown experimental factor could not be excluded. Across donors, most TCR sequences were observed very rarely, whereas some public TCRs were present in many individuals. In this cohort, only TCR beta chains were sequenced, and detectable features were limited by the absence of alpha or paired-chain data. According to a later analysis, TCR association rates differed among HLA loci, with DRB1 alleles showing the most associated TCRs and HLA-C alleles showing the fewest. The presence/absence analyses assumed that sequencing depth was roughly uniform across donors, and that assumption may not be true. Cytomegalovirus status was reported to be diagnosed by the classifier with high specificity and sensitivity in both the original and validation cohorts. An earlier analysis of approximately 500 of the donors showed that most TCR beta V segments appeared in productive rearrangements either about 87% or about 30% of the time, which broadly matched IMGT annotations. In a later analysis, HLA-associated TCR beta chains were found to be more clonally expanded and to have lower generation probabilities than equally common non-associated chains. Several of the top co-occurrence clusters appeared to be linked to parvovirus B19, influenza, CMV and Epstein-Barr virus, according to a later analysis. In a later genetic analysis, a missense DCLRE1C variant was associated with V-gene and J-gene trimming of TCR beta chains, and the association was replicated in an independent cohort. A further reported finding was that TCR beta sequences accurately predicted the HLA-A and HLA-B alleles for most subjects in the first cohort. Because counts were too low, around 17 rarely observed V segments, including chromosome 9 orphons, were left out of the earlier analysis of 500 to 650 of the donors. According to a later analysis, most CMV-associated TCR beta chains appeared to be HLA-restricted, and the HLA associations seemed to be driven largely by CMV exposure. In vitro tests confirmed that a few of the cytomegalovirus-associated TCR beta chains recognize cytomegalovirus antigens. Because HLA typing was unavailable for some donors at each locus, only the typed subset was used in association tests. When HLA alleles, especially DR and DQ, strongly co-occurred, attributing TCR associations to individual alleles was difficult. A total of about 180 TCR beta chains were listed by the study as associated with cytomegalovirus. According to a later genetic analysis, donors in an Asian-associated ancestry cluster had fewer N-insertions in productive TCRs than the roughly 660-donor mean. The only immune exposure information available for the cohort was CMV serostatus. Specific HLA alleles were associated with 16,951 TCR beta sequences at a false discovery rate of 0.05 in a later analysis. The authors suggested that the approach could potentially be extended to other disease states and immunological phenotypes.

The library came from the immunoSEQ multiplex PCR assay. For the multiplex PCR, a mixture combining 60 forward primers for TCR Vbeta segments and 13 reverse primers for TCR Jbeta segments was used. A multiplex PCR assay on genomic DNA amplified the CDR3 region of rearranged TCR beta genes. Amplified TCR beta libraries were sequenced as 87-base-pair reads on the Illumina HiSeq System. The paper's data handling went like this. A later analysis counted about 80 million unique TCR beta chains across the 690 or so repertoires, and roughly 11 million of these chains were shared by at least two donors. Raw reads were error-corrected and collapsed into unique sequences with a nearest-neighbor algorithm that merged closely related sequences to remove PCR and sequencing errors. CDR3 sequences were aligned to IMGT reference sequences to assign V, D and J gene segments. For a sequence to be retained, a match of at least six nucleotides was required to both a V gene segment and a J gene segment. Rearrangements were classified as productive when the CDR3 lacked stop codons and remained in frame with V and J, and all other rearrangements were classified as non-productive. Following IMGT convention, CDR3 was defined as the stretch from the second conserved V-encoded cysteine up to the conserved J-encoded phenylalanine. Sequences without an unambiguous match to a single V gene segment were excluded from the earlier analysis of 500 to 700 of the donors. An earlier analysis of several hundred of the donors classified V segments as functional when productive rearrangements were above 56.7% and as segregating when the standard deviation between donors was above 5%. To diagnose cytomegalovirus status from the catalog of TCR beta chain sequences, a statistical classification framework was built. V and J gene assignment, in a later analysis, came from comparing TCR nucleotide sequences with IMGT/GENE-DB human TR gene sequences. The TCRdist pipeline was used in a later analysis to assign CDR3 sequences and most-parsimonious VDJ recombination scenarios. In a later analysis, every TCR beta chain was defined by the combination of its CDR3 amino acid sequence and its V-gene family, and reads without a unique V-gene family were dropped. In a later analysis, approximately 590 highly shared, low-generation-probability nucleotide sequences were removed to address suspected cross-contamination and a sequencing artifact. In a later analysis, a clonal expansion index for each public chain was calculated from normalized within-repertoire ranks of inferred template counts. A later analysis computed generation probabilities with a VDJ recombination model fitted to out-of-frame rearrangements, and checked the results against IGoR. Hypergeometric tests were used in a later analysis to score TCR-TCR, TCR-HLA and TCR-CMV co-occurrence, with a repertoire-size bias correction applied to the TCR pairs. A later analysis estimated false discovery rates by permuting HLA or CMV assignments 20 times. In a later analysis, co-occurring TCRs were grouped using DBSCAN, and TCRdist sequence similarity was added for clustering within HLA-allele-positive subsets. For co-occurrence clustering, repertoires with fewer than 30,000 or more than 120,000 public chains were excluded, along with a handful of repertoires with anomalous nucleotide sharing. TCRdb took this table from immuneACCESS and kept in-frame rearrangements with V and J called. Such tables lack part of the clones; where checked against another copy, unresolved V genes explain under half of the gap, and the rest is unexplained. Clone size and V and J calls were adopted from that table, with D and trimming inferred from the DNA. Recorded for this sample are 210,000 or so clones; roughly four fifths of them occurred a single time. Roughly 1.3% of the sample belongs to the ten largest clones.

CDR1 and CDR2 are drawn from the germline V gene: MDHEN, SYDVKM. The CDR3 holds 12 amino acids from the cysteine to the phenylalanine. The read is trimmed to its CDR3 DNA, 36 bases read in frame from base 1. V and J lose 5 bases and 4 bases, and a span of 9 bases separates them. Sequencing input: PBMCs. The sequence derives from a girl aged 10 to 17 in good health and CMV-seronegative. The V and J genes are TRBV28 and TRBJ2-7, with TRBD1 tentatively as D gene (6 bases match). CDR3 region: CASSRTVYEQYF. The nucleotides are TGTGCCAGCAGTAGGACAGTTTACGAGCAGTACTTC. Extended through the reference TRBV28 and TRBJ2-7 proteins, this CDR3 yields the full variable domain: DVKVTQSSRYLVKRTGEKVFLECVQDMDHENMFWYRQDPGLGLRLIYFSYDVKMKEKGDIPEGYSVSREKKERFSLILESASTNQTSMYLCASSRTVYEQYFGPGTRLTVT.